This T cell receptor beta chain was captured by sequencing in a study of cytomegalovirus exposure and HLA in healthy donors. Comments on this clone: What it binds is unknown.

Germline V gives CDR1 GTSNPN, CDR2 SVGIG (reference sequence). The CDR3 extends over 11 amino acids. The V end was cut by 4 bases, the J end by 6 bases, with 8 bases between. Study findings and constraints: Links to common viral pathogens appeared, in a later analysis, for several of the most significant clusters.

This PCR relied on a set of 60 Vbeta primers and 13 Jbeta primers. TCRdb keeps only in-frame clones here, not all; method: immunoSEQ multiplex PCR. The table has about 160,000 clones, around 77% seen once. Sequencing was performed on PBMCs. This chain joins TRBV30 and TRBJ2-3; no reliable D call. This sequence was found in a man between 60 and 75 years old in good health and CMV-seronegative. The chain's CDR3 is CAWTHLDTQYF. CDR3 nucleotide sequence: TGTGCCTGGACCCACTTGGATACGCAGTATTTT.